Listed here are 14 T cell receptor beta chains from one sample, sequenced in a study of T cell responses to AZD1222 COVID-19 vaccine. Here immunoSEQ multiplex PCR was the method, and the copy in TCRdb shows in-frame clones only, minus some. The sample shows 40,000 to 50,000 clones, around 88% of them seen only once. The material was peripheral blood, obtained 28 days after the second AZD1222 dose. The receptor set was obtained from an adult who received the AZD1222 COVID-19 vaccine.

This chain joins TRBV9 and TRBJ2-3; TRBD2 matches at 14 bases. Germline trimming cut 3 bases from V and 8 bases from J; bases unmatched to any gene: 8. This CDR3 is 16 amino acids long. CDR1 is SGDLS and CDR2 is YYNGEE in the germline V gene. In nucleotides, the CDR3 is TGTGCCAGCAGCGAGGGGACTAGCGGGGGTCAGGCTACGCAGTATTTT. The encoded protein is CASSEGTSGGQATQYF. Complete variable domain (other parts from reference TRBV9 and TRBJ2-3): DSGVTQTPKHLITATGQRVTLRCSPRSGDLSVYWYQQSLDQGLQFLIQYYNGEERAKGNILERFSAQQFPDLHSELNLSSLELGDSALYFCASSEGTSGGQATQYFGPGTRLTVL.

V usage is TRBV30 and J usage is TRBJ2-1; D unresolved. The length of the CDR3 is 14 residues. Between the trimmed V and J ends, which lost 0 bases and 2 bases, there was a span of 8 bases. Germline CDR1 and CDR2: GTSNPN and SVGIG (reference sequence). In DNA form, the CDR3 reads TGTGCCTGGAGTGTAATGACTGCCTACAATGAGCAGTTCTTC. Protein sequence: CAWSVMTAYNEQFF.

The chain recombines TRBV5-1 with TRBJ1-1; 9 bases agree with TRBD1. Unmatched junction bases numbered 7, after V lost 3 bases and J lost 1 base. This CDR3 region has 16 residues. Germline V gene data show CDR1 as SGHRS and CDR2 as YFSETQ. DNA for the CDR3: TGCGCCAGCAGCTCCGGACAGGGGCCAGGGAACACTGAAGCTTTCTTT. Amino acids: CASSSGQGPGNTEAFF.

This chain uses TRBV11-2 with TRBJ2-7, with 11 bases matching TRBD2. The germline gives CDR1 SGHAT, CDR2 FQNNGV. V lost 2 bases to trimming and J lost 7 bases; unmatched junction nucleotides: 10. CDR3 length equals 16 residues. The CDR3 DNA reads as TGTGCCAGCAGCTTATCACCGACTAGCGGGAAAGGTGAGCAGTACTTC. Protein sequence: CASSLSPTSGKGEQYF.

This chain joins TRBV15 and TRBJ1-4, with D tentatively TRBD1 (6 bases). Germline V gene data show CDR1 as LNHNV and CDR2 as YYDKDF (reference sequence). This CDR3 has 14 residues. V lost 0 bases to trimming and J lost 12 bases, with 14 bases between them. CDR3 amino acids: CATSREFGEGELFF. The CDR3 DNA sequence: TGTGCCACCAGCAGAGAATTTGGGGAGGGGGAACTGTTTTTT.

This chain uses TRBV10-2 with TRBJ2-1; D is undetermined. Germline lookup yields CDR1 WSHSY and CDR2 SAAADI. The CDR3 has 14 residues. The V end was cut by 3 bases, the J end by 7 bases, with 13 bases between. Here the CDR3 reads CASSDGWGNNEQFF. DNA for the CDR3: TGCGCCAGCAGTGATGGCTGGGGAAATAATGAGCAGTTCTTC.

For the CDR3, the DNA is TGCAGTGCTAATGATCGGGGGAGCAATCAGCCCCAGCATTTT. It is translated as CSANDRGSNQPQHF. The V call is TRBV20-1, the J call TRBJ1-5; possible D gene TRBD1, 5 bases. The CDR3 totals 14 residues. Trimming took 4 bases from V and 1 from J, leaving 11 bases between them. Germline values: CDR1 DFQATT, CDR2 SNEGSKA (reference sequence).

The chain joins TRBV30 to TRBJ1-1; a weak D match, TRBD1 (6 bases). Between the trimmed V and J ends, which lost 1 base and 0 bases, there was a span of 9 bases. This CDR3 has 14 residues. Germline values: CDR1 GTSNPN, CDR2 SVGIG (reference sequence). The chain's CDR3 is CAWSEGHMNTEAFF. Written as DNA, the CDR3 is TGTGCCTGGAGTGAGGGACATATGAACACTGAAGCTTTCTTT. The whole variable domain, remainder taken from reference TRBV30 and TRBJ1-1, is SQTIHQWPATLVQPVGSPLSLECTVEGTSNPNLYWYRQAAGRGLQLLFYSVGIGQISSEVPQNLSASRPQDRQFILSSKKLLLSDSGFYLCAWSEGHMNTEAFFGQGTRLTVV.

The CDR3 sequence: CASTRAAGSDEQYF. CDR3 DNA sequence: TGTGCCAGCACCCGGGCGGCTGGGAGCGACGAGCAGTACTTC. The chain joins TRBV7-2 to TRBJ2-7, with a tentative D call TRBD2 (5 bases). This CDR3 is built from 14 residues. Trimming stripped 7 bases from V and 5 bases from J, with 18 bases between. CDR1 is SGHTA, CDR2 FQGNSA, per germline. Complete variable domain (other parts from reference TRBV7-2 and TRBJ2-7): GAGVSQSPSNKVTEKGKDVELRCDPISGHTALYWYRQSLGQGLEFLIYFQGNSAPDKSGLPSDRFSAERTGGSVSTLTIQRTQQEDSAVYLCASTRAAGSDEQYFGPGTRLTVT.

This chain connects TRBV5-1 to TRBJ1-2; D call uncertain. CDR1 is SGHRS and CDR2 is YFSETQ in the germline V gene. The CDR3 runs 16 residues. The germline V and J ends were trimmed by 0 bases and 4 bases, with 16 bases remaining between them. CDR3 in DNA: TGCGCCAGCAGCTTGGCCCCAGCCTCCGCCTCCTATGGCTACACCTTC. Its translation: CASSLAPASASYGYTF.

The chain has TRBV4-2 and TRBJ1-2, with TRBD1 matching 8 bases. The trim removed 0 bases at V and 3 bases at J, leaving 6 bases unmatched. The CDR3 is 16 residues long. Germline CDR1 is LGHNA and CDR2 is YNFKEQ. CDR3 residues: CASSQDRSTGDYGYTF. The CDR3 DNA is TGTGCCAGCAGCCAAGATAGGTCGACAGGGGACTATGGCTACACCTTC.

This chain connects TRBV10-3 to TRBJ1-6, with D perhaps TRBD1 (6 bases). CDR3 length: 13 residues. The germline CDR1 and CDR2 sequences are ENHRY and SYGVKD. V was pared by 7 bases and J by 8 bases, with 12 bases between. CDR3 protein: CAINQGQDSPLHF. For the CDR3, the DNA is TGTGCCATCAATCAGGGGCAGGATTCACCCCTCCACTTT.

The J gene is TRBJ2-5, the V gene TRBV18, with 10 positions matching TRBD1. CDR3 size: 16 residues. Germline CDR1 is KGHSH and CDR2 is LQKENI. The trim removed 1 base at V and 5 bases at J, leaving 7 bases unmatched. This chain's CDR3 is CASSPQTGGLGETQYF. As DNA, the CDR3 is TGTGCCAGCTCACCACAGACAGGGGGCTTGGGTGAGACCCAGTACTTC.

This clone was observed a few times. The DNA of the CDR3 is TGTGCCAGCAGTGGAATGCGGAATCAAGAGACCCAGTACTTC. It encodes CASSGMRNQETQYF. The V and J genes are TRBV2 and TRBJ2-5; D unresolved. Trimming cost V 4 bases and J 2 bases, with 11 bases left between them. Germline CDR1 and CDR2: SNHLY and FYNNEI. The CDR3 spans 14 residues.